What follows are 9 T cell receptor beta chains derived from one specimen sequenced in a study of control samples from healthy donors and cancer patients. The data were produced by immunoSEQ multiplex PCR, yet TCRdb's version contains in-frame clones alone and is incomplete. The table lists over 150,000 clones, roughly 95% of them singletons. The source material was blood. Receptor source: a woman aged 25 to 39 in good health.

This chain joins TRBV2 and TRBJ1-2; no reliable D call. The CDR3 is made up of 12 amino acids. Germline CDR1 SNHLY, CDR2 FYNNEI. The V and J ends lost 2 bases and 5 bases respectively, with 6 bases between them. The CDR3 is CASSEQDYGYTF. In DNA form, the CDR3 reads TGTGCCAGCAGTGAACAGGATTATGGCTACACCTTC.

V gene TRBV28 combines with J gene TRBJ1-2; D may be TRBD1 (6 bases). The CDR3 runs 14 residues. Trimming removed 7 bases from V and 4 bases from J, with 16 bases in between. CDR1 MDHEN and CDR2 SYDVKM come from the germline V gene. The CDR3 sequence is CASTLRGGFYGYTF. CDR3 in DNA: TGTGCCAGCACCCTTAGAGGGGGGTTCTATGGCTACACCTTC.

The chain joins TRBV3-1 (or the pseudogene TRBV3-2) to TRBJ2-7; D remains unclear. The CDR3 length is 13 residues. The V gene lost 0 bases and the J gene lost 10 bases, with 13 bases spanning the gap. In germline, CDR1 is LGHDT, CDR2 YNNKEL (reference sequence). CDR3 DNA sequence: TGTGCCAGCAGCCAAGATGTACCGTTCGGACAGTACTTC. It specifies CASSQDVPFGQYF.

The rearrangement links TRBV5-1 to TRBJ1-6; D is unclear. Germline loops: CDR1 SGHRS, CDR2 YFSETQ. The CDR3 runs to 13 residues. V was pared by 0 bases and J by 9 bases, with 7 bases between. In DNA form, the CDR3 reads TGCGCCAGCAGCTTGGATTACGCTTCACCCCTCCACTTT. Translation gives CASSLDYASPLHF.

The chain uses TRBV16 and TRBJ1-2; D not resolved. The V gene lost 2 bases and the J gene lost 4 bases, with 14 bases spanning the gap. The length of the CDR3 is 15 residues. From germline, CDR1 is KGHSY and CDR2 FQNENV. CDR3 residues: CASSQPPRVLYGYTF. Written as DNA, the CDR3 is TGTGCCAGCAGCCAACCCCCTCGGGTGCTCTATGGCTACACCTTC.

This clone appeared a single time. The chain links TRBV6-5 to TRBJ1-2; a weak D match, TRBD1 (6 bases). CDR1 is MNHEY, CDR2 SVGAGI, per germline. The CDR3 covers 13 residues. Trimming took off 4 bases at V and 4 bases at J, with 10 bases between the two ends. The CDR3 here is CASSFTGSYGYTF. CDR3 in DNA: TGTGCCAGCAGTTTTACAGGGTCCTATGGCTACACCTTC.

The chain recombines TRBV19 with TRBJ1-1; no definite D call. With 10 bases removed from V and 1 base from J, the gap between germline ends came to 7 bases. The CDR3 totals 11 residues. Germline values: CDR1 LNHDA, CDR2 SQIVND (reference sequence). The CDR3: CATNKNTEAFF. Written as DNA, the CDR3 is TGTGCCACAAACAAGAACACTGAAGCTTTCTTT.

This chain joins TRBV10-2 and TRBJ1-2; no definite D call. The germline CDR1 and CDR2 sequences are WSHSY and SAAADI. V shed 8 bases and J shed 4 bases, with 11 bases lying between them. CDR3 length: 12 amino acids. CDR3 region: CASRGGFYGYTF. DNA for the CDR3: TGCGCCAGCCGAGGCGGGTTCTATGGCTACACCTTC.

The genes are TRBV25-1 and TRBJ1-2; perhaps TRBD1 as D (6 bases). The CDR3 runs to 15 residues. The germline CDR1 and CDR2 sequences are MGHDK and SYGVNS. Trimming removed 3 bases at V and 7 bases at J, with 18 bases between. The CDR3 DNA sequence: TGTGCCAGCAGTGAGGCCGGGGGGCTCGGGTCTGGCTACACCTTC. This translates into CASSEAGGLGSGYTF.